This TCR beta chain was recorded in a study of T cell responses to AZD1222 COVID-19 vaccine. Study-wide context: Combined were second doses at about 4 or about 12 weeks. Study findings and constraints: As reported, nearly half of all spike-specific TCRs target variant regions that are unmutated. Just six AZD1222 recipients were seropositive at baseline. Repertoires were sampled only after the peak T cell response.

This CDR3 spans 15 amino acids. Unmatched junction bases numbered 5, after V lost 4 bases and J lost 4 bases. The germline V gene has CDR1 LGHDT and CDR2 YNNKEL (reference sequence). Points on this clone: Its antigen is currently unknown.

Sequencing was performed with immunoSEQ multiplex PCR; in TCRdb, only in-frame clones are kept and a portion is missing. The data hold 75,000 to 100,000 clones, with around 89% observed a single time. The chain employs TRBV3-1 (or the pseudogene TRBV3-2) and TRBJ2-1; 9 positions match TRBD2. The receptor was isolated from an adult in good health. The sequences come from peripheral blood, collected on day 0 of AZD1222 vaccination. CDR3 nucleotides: TGTGCCAGCAGCCGACTAGCGGCACTTTACAATGAGCAGTTCTTC. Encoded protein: CASSRLAALYNEQFF.